This T cell receptor beta chain was recovered during a study of T cell responses to AZD1222 COVID-19 vaccine. Study-level findings and limits: AZD1222 recipients seropositive at baseline numbered only 5 to 7. CD4 TCRs associated with vaccination spanned spike, dominating at 160-218 and 743-854.

As concerns this clone: Its antigen is unknown.

Sequencing was performed with immunoSEQ multiplex PCR; in TCRdb, only in-frame clones are kept and a portion is missing. The data hold approximately 150,000 clones, with roughly 88% observed a single time. The TCR comes from an adult who received the AZD1222 COVID-19 vaccine. The sample consisted of peripheral blood, taken 28 days after the second AZD1222 dose.

CDR3 amino acids: CASNRGSGELFF. For the CDR3, the DNA is TGTGCCAGCAATCGGGGGTCCGGGGAGCTGTTTTTT. The genes are TRBV28 and TRBJ2-2, with a weak D call TRBD2 (6 bases). The CDR3 covers 12 residues. V gave up 7 bases and J gave up 6 bases, with 9 bases separating them. Germline CDR1 MDHEN, CDR2 SYDVKM. Complete variable domain (other parts from reference TRBV28 and TRBJ2-2): DVKVTQSSRYLVKRTGEKVFLECVQDMDHENMFWYRQDPGLGLRLIYFSYDVKMKEKGDIPEGYSVSREKKERFSLILESASTNQTSMYLCASNRGSGELFFGEGSRLTVL.